This T cell receptor (beta chain) was found in a study of T cells in Graves' hyperthyroidism and ophthalmopathy. Template material for amplifying TCR beta CDR3 regions consisted of RNA transcripts. HTBI primers were employed in a first-round RT-PCR of the TCR CDR3. MiXCR, run by TCRdb on the multiplex PCR reads, gives a single entry per CDR3 protein. The sample has a few hundred thousand distinct CDR3 sequences; 14% are singletons. This clonotype has ten or more counts. Its antigen is unidentified. Between the trimmed V and J ends, which lost 9 bases and 3 bases, there was a span of 20 bases. Germline-derived CDR1 and CDR2 are KGHSH and LQKENI. This CDR3 region has 15 residues. Study-wide results and limits: Within blood appeared most thyroid clonotypes that had expanded above 0.001.

Sequenced sample: blood. This rearrangement joins TRBV18 to TRBJ1-1, with D maybe TRBD1 (5 bases). This sequence originates from a woman aged 25 to 39 with Graves' hyperthyroidism that later progressed to Graves' ophthalmopathy. The chain's CDR3 is CARNLDSPIDTEAFF. Here the CDR3 DNA reads TGTGCCAGGAATCTAGACAGCCCAATCGACACTGAAGCTTTCTTT. Together with reference TRBV18 and TRBJ1-1, the CDR3 gives the full variable domain: NAGVMQNPRHLVRRRGQEARLRCSPMKGHSHVYWYRQLPEEGLKFMVYLQKENIIDESGMPKERFSAEFPKEGPSILRIQQVVRGDSAAYFCARNLDSPIDTEAFFGQGTRLTVV.